This TCR beta chain was found in a study of T cell responses to AZD1222 COVID-19 vaccine. Overall study results and limits: Dominant CD4 TCR responses targeted spike regions 160-218 and 743-854. Once two AZD1222 doses were given, Spike-specific TCR breadth and depth went up. The donors showed a predominance of white British ancestry and of females, with possible underestimation of clonal diversity. Repertoires were sampled only after the peak T cell response.

This table comes from immunoSEQ multiplex PCR, and its TCRdb copy is limited to in-frame clones, with some not included. Among 140,000 to 150,000 clones, under 95% were seen once, and the ten largest hold 2.5% to 3%. Remarks on this clone: Its matching antigen is unknown.

From germline, CDR1 is LGHDT and CDR2 YNNKEL (reference sequence). The CDR3 extends over 14 amino acids. The V end was cut by 0 bases, the J end by 7 bases, with 12 bases between. The TCR comes from an adult in good health. Sequenced material: peripheral blood, taken on day 0 of MenACWY control vaccination. The chain carries TRBV3-1 (or the pseudogene TRBV3-2) and TRBJ1-2; the D is unclear. CDR3 DNA: TGTGCCAGCAGCCAAGAAGTAGGGTCAAGTGGCTACACCTTC. It is translated as CASSQEVGSSGYTF.